Shown below are 28 T cell receptor beta chains from a single sample sequenced in a study of T-cell reconstitution after alpha-beta-depleted transplantation in children. Unique molecular identifiers featured in how the TCRbeta library was prepared. MiXCR, run by TCRdb on the PCR reads, gives a single entry per CDR3 protein. This sample has 95,000 to 120,000 distinct CDR3 sequences; roughly 6.1% occur once, and the top ten carry approximately 23%. The sequences come from PBMCs, mostly from graft donor cells, collected 360 days after TCRalphabeta/CD19-depleted stem cell transplant. The receptors derive from a male patient between 2 and 15 years old who had a stem cell transplant for acute lymphoblastic leukemia, so the T cells may come from the graft donor.

The chain joins TRBV20-1 to TRBJ2-3; D not certain. Germline V gene sequence: CDR1 DFQATT, CDR2 SNEGSKA (reference sequence). This CDR3 is 15 amino acids long. V lost 3 bases to trimming and J lost 7 bases, with 20 bases between them. This CDR3 reads CSASQSRSLSHTQYF. For the CDR3, the DNA is TGCAGTGCTAGTCAAAGCCGGTCCCTGTCACATACGCAGTATTTT.

This chain joins TRBV20-1 and TRBJ1-1, with TRBD1 matching over 7 bases. Germline values: CDR1 DFQATT, CDR2 SNEGSKA (reference sequence). Trimming at V came to 6 bases and at J to 0 bases, leaving 4 bases not matched to a gene. There are 13 residues in the CDR3. CDR3 nucleotide sequence: TGCAGTGCGCGGGGACAGATGAACACTGAAGCTTTCTTT. It specifies CSARGQMNTEAFF.

This clonotype was recorded at least ten times. The J gene is TRBJ2-5, the V gene TRBV10-3, with 9 bases lining up with TRBD2. V lost 2 bases to trimming and J lost 4 bases; unmatched junction nucleotides: 8. Germline V lookup: CDR1 ENHRY, CDR2 SYGVKD. The CDR3 covers 16 residues. The CDR3 coding sequence is TGTGCCATCAGTGAGCTAATTAGCGGGAGAGGAGAGACCCAGTACTTC. Amino acids: CAISELISGRGETQYF.

This clonotype was seen at least ten times. The chain recombines TRBV7-2 with TRBJ2-7, with 7 nucleotides matching TRBD1. The CDR3 is 14 residues long. V was pared by 4 bases and J by 1 base, with 4 bases of the junction left unmatched. CDR1 and CDR2 (germline): SGHTA, FQGNSA. CDR3: CASSYRDSSYEQYF. Written as DNA, the CDR3 is TGTGCCAGCAGCTACCGGGACAGTTCCTACGAGCAGTACTTC.

The chain carries TRBV7-9 and TRBJ2-3; 11 bases are a match to TRBD2. CDR1 is SEHNR and CDR2 is FQNEAQ in the germline V gene (reference sequence). V lost 6 bases and J lost 3; bases outside the gene matches: 5. The CDR3 runs to 15 residues. The CDR3 coding sequence is TGTGCCAGCAGGGATAGCGGGAGGGGAACAGATACGCAGTATTTT. Its protein is CASRDSGRGTDTQYF.

The chain couples TRBV7-3 to TRBJ1-1; 8 bases match TRBD1. Trimming took 2 bases from V and 3 from J; bases not matched to a gene: 11. This CDR3 region has 17 residues. Germline V gene data show CDR1 as SGHTA and CDR2 as FQGTGA. The CDR3: CASSLPGRGRMDTEAFF. For the CDR3, the DNA is TGTGCCAGCAGCTTACCGGGCAGGGGGCGGATGGACACTGAAGCTTTCTTT.

The table lists this clonotype with a few counts. This sequence joins TRBV5-6 and TRBJ1-2; D gene uncertain. V lost 0 bases and J lost 8, with 20 bases in between. The CDR3 extends over 16 amino acids. Germline V gene lookup returns CDR1 SGHDT and CDR2 YYEEEE. CDR3 region: CASSLGREQPRNGYTF. The CDR3 DNA reads TGTGCCAGCAGCTTGGGCCGGGAACAGCCTCGAAACGGCTACACCTTC.

Relative to its sample, this clonotype is medium-sized (0.01 to 0.1%). In nucleotides, the CDR3 is TGCGCCAGCAGCCAAGATGATGGAGGGTGGCACAATGAGCAGTTCTTC. Translation: CASSQDDGGWHNEQFF. The chain has TRBV4-3 and TRBJ2-1; TRBD2 is a possible D gene (6 bases). This CDR3 spans 16 amino acids. CDR1 is LGHNA and CDR2 is YSLEER in the germline V gene. The V end was cut by 0 bases, the J end by 5 bases, with 14 bases between.

This clonotype was seen ten or more times. The chain couples TRBV20-1 to TRBJ2-5; D might be TRBD2 (7 bases). Trimming took off 7 bases at V and 1 base at J, with 22 bases between the two ends. The CDR3 is 16 residues long. CDR1 and CDR2 (germline): DFQATT, SNEGSKA (reference sequence). DNA of the CDR3: TGCAGTGAGAGGGGGATGCGGGAGAGTGTCCAAGAGACCCAGTACTTC. Its translation: CSERGMRESVQETQYF.

This chain links TRBV28 with TRBJ2-7; perhaps TRBD1 as D (6 bases). The germline V gene has CDR1 MDHEN and CDR2 SYDVKM. The CDR3 totals 15 residues. V lost 4 bases and J 3 bases, leaving 16 bases between the germline ends. The CDR3 is CASSSDSLFGYEQYF. In DNA form, the CDR3 reads TGTGCCAGCAGTTCGGACAGTTTATTCGGCTACGAGCAGTACTTC.

This clonotype was counted at least ten times. This chain links TRBV28 with TRBJ2-5; no firm D call. The V gene lost 5 bases and the J gene lost 4 bases, with 11 bases spanning the gap. The CDR3 sequence is 13 residues long. Germline V gives CDR1 MDHEN, CDR2 SYDVKM. As DNA, the CDR3 is TGTGCCAGCAGTCTTGAACCGGGAGAGACCCAGTACTTC. It encodes CASSLEPGETQYF.

The table lists this clonotype with a few counts. This chain connects TRBV7-9 to TRBJ2-7; D unclear. From germline, CDR1 is SEHNR and CDR2 FQNEAQ (reference sequence). There are 12 residues in the CDR3. Trimming took off 3 bases at V and 5 bases at J, with 8 bases between the two ends. Written as DNA, the CDR3 is TGTGCCAGCAGCTTCCCTCTCCACGAGCAGTACTTC. As protein: CASSFPLHEQYF.

Details on this clonotype: A read error is possible here, since a much larger clone lies one base away. The rearrangement uses TRBV7-7 and TRBJ2-7, with 7 nucleotides matching TRBD2. V trimming: 5 bases; J trimming: 2 bases; junction bases outside the gene matches: 18. Germline V gene sequence: CDR1 SSHAT, CDR2 FNYEAQ (reference sequence). The CDR3 extends over 18 amino acids. In nucleotides, the CDR3 is TGTGCCAGCAGCCTCGCTACAGTTCAAGCGGGACCTCCCTACGAGCAGTACTTC. Its protein product is CASSLATVQAGPPYEQYF.

A few counts support this clonotype. The rearrangement joins TRBV6-2 or TRBV6-3 to TRBJ2-2; possible D gene TRBD2, 6 bases. The CDR3 spans 16 residues. The ends were cut back, 7 bases at V and 2 bases at J, with 17 bases in the middle. Germline lookup yields CDR1 MNHEY and CDR2 SVGEGT. This CDR3 reads CASTPGGVTNTGELFF. The CDR3 region has the DNA TGTGCCAGCACCCCCGGCGGGGTCACAAACACCGGGGAGCTGTTTTTT.

This clonotype was recorded a few times. The chain combines TRBV6-2 or TRBV6-3 with TRBJ2-2; maybe TRBD1 (5 bases). This CDR3 comprises 12 residues. Trimming shortened V by 7 bases and J by 6 bases, and 9 bases separated the two germline ends. Looked up from germline, CDR1 is MNHEY and CDR2 is SVGEGT. Written as DNA, the CDR3 is TGTGCCAGCAAGTTAGGGGCCGGGGAGCTGTTTTTT. It is translated as CASKLGAGELFF.

This clonotype occurred many times. V usage is TRBV29-1 and J usage is TRBJ1-3; D is perhaps TRBD1 (5 bases). With 6 bases removed from V and 6 bases from J, the gap between germline ends came to 12 bases. CDR3 length: 12 amino acids. Germline CDR1 is SQVTM and CDR2 is ANQGSEA. The CDR3 nucleotides read TGCAGCGTCCAAGGCAGGGCAAACACCATATATTTT. It codes for CSVQGRANTIYF. The entire variable domain, with the rest obtained from reference TRBV29-1 and TRBJ1-3, is as follows: SAVISQKPSRDICQRGTSLTIQCQVDSQVTMMFWYRQQPGQSLTLIATANQGSEATYESGFVIDKFPISRPNLTFSTLTVSNMSPEDSSIYLCSVQGRANTIYFGEGSWLTVV.

V is TRBV15 and J is TRBJ1-1, with D hard to call. The V gene lost 3 bases and the J gene lost 10 bases, with 12 bases spanning the gap. The germline V gene has CDR1 LNHNV and CDR2 YYDKDF (reference sequence). The CDR3 has 12 amino acids. The CDR3: CATSSDLGGAFF. The CDR3 region has the DNA TGTGCCACCAGCAGTGACCTAGGAGGAGCTTTCTTT.

This clonotype was detected only a few times. The junction differs from germline at one of its ends, possibly a read error. The rearrangement uses TRBV7-9 and TRBJ2-3; 13 positions match TRBD2. Germline CDR1 reads SEHNR; CDR2 reads FQNEAQ (reference sequence). This CDR3 has 17 residues. CDR3 nucleotide sequence: TGTGCCAGCAGCCCGCGAGGGACTAGCGGGACTCGGGATACGCAGTGTTTT. Its translation is CASSPRGTSGTRDTQCF.

This clonotype was detected many times. The chain links TRBV11-1 to TRBJ2-7; D may correspond to TRBD1 or TRBD2 (6 bases each). Germline V CDR1 and CDR2: SGHAT, FQDESV (reference sequence). Trimming removed 5 bases from V and 3 bases from J, with 26 bases in between. The CDR3 consists of 18 residues. The chain's CDR3 is CASSLISFGGQALYEQYF. The CDR3 coding sequence is TGTGCCAGCAGCCTTATATCATTCGGGGGCCAAGCTCTCTACGAGCAGTACTTC.

The V and J genes are TRBV4-1 and TRBJ2-7, with a possible D match to TRBD2 (6 bases). Germline V CDR1 and CDR2: MGHRA, YSYEKL. The CDR3 contains 15 residues. V lost 2 bases and J 3 bases, leaving 14 bases between the germline ends. The CDR3, as DNA: TGCGCCAGCAGCCAAAGCCGGGGGAACCACTACGAGCAGTACTTC. Translated, it gives CASSQSRGNHYEQYF.

The table lists this clonotype with many counts. The chain joins TRBV5-1 to TRBJ2-1; 7 nucleotides line up with TRBD2. The ends lost 0 bases at V and 8 bases at J; junction bases unmatched: 11. This CDR3 is built from 16 residues. The germline gives CDR1 SGHRS, CDR2 YFSETQ. In DNA form, the CDR3 reads TGCGCCAGCAGCTTGGAGCAGGGAGGGCCATGGCATGAGCAGTTCTTC. Protein sequence: CASSLEQGGPWHEQFF. Filled out from reference TRBV5-1 and TRBJ2-1, the complete variable domain reads KAGVTQTPRYLIKTRGQQVTLSCSPISGHRSVSWYQQTPGQGLQFLFEYFSETQRNKGNFPGRFSGRQFSNSRSEMNVSTLELGDSALYLCASSLEQGGPWHEQFFGPGTRLTVL.

This chain joins TRBV20-1 and TRBJ2-3; 9 bases match TRBD1. Germline V CDR1 and CDR2: DFQATT, SNEGSKA (reference sequence). The trim removed 0 bases at V and 2 bases at J, leaving 6 bases unmatched. The CDR3 extends over 16 amino acids. The CDR3 DNA is TGCAGTGCTAGAGATATATGGGACAGGGACACAGATACGCAGTATTTT. Encoded protein: CSARDIWDRDTDTQYF.

This clonotype was detected ten times or more. The genes are TRBV10-3 and TRBJ1-1, with unresolved D. The CDR3 loop spans 13 amino acids. Germline V CDR1 and CDR2: ENHRY, SYGVKD. V was cut by 2 bases and J by 1 base, with 5 bases left in between. The CDR3 spells CAISEARNTEAFF. In nucleotides, the CDR3 is TGTGCCATCAGTGAGGCCAGGAACACTGAAGCTTTCTTT.

This clonotype appeared a few times. V usage is TRBV12-3 or TRBV12-4 and J usage is TRBJ2-2, with a weak D call TRBD1 (5 bases). Trimming pared 6 bases from V and 1 base from J, leaving 12 bases between. The CDR3 consists of 15 residues. The CDR3 spells CASRTNRLNTGELFF. The CDR3 DNA reads TGTGCCAGCAGAACCAACAGGCTGAACACCGGGGAGCTGTTTTTT.

This CDR3 is CASSQGGGGSYEQYF. For the CDR3, the DNA is TGCGCCAGCAGCCAAGGAGGGGGTGGCTCCTACGAGCAGTACTTC. This sequence joins TRBV4-3 and TRBJ2-7; the D gene is possibly TRBD1 (6 bases). V gave up 1 base and J gave up 0 bases, with 10 bases separating them. This CDR3 is built from 15 residues. CDR1 and CDR2 from the germline V gene are LGHNA and YSLEER.

This clonotype was seen more than once but under ten times. The CDR3 region has the DNA TGCGCCAGCAGCCAACCCGACAGGACAGAGGAGGATACGCAGTATTTT. Protein sequence: CASSQPDRTEEDTQYF. The V call is TRBV4-1, the J call TRBJ2-3; TRBD1 might be the D (6 bases). Trimming left V 2 bases short and J 6 bases short, with 18 bases between. CDR3 length equals 16 residues. Germline V gene lookup returns CDR1 MGHRA and CDR2 YSYEKL.

The genes are TRBV6-2 or TRBV6-3 and TRBJ2-1; perhaps TRBD1 as D (6 bases). The ends were cut back, 2 bases at V and 4 bases at J, with 15 bases in the middle. Per germline, CDR1 MNHEY and CDR2 SVGEGT. The CDR3 contains 16 residues. In DNA form, the CDR3 reads TGTGCCAGCAGTTACAGGCAGGGGAAGGGTTACAATGAGCAGTTCTTC. Its protein product is CASSYRQGKGYNEQFF.

This clonotype was seen at least ten times. J is TRBJ1-2 and V is TRBV27, with D perhaps TRBD1 (5 bases). Per germline, CDR1 MNHEY and CDR2 SMNVEV (reference sequence). The CDR3 runs to 12 residues. V lost 6 bases to trimming and J lost 0 bases, with 5 bases between them. The DNA of the CDR3 is TGTGCCAGCAGGACAGCTAACTATGGCTACACCTTC. Translating gives CASRTANYGYTF.